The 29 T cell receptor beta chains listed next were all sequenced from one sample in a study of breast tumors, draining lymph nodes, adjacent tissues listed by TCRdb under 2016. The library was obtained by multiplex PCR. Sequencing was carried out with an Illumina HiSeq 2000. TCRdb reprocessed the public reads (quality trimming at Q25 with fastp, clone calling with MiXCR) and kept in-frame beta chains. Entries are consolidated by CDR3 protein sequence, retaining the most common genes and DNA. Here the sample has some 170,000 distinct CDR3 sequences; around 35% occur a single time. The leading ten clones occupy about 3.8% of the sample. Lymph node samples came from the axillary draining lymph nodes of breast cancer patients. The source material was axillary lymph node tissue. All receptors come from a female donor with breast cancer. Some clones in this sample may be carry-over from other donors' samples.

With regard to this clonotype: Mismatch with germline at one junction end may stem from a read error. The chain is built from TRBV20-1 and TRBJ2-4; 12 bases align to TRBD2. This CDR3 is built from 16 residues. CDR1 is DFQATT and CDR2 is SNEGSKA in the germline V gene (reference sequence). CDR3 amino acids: CSAAASGGAAKDIQYF. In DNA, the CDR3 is TGCAGTGCGGCGGCTAGCGGGGGGGCGGCCAAAGACATTCAGTACTTC.

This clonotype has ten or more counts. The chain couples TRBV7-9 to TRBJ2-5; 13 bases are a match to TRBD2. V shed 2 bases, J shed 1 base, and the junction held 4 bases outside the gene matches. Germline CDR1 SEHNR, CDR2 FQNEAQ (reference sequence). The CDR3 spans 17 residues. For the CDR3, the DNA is TGTGCCAGCAGCTTACCGACTAGCGGGGGGATCCAAGAGACCCAGTACTTC. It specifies CASSLPTSGGIQETQYF.

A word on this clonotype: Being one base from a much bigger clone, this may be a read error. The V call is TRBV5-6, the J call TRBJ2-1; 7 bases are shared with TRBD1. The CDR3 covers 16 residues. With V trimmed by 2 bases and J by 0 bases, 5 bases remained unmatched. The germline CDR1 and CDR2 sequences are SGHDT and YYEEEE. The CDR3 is CASSLDRASSYNEQFF. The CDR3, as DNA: TGTGCCAGCAGCTTAGACAGGGCTAGCTCCTACAATGAGCAGTTCTTC. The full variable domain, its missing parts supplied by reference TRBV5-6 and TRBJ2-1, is DAGVTQSPTHLIKTRGQQVTLRCSPKSGHDTVSWYQQALGQGPQFIFQYYEEEERQRGNFPDRFSGHQFPNYSSELNVNALLLGDSALYLCASSLDRASSYNEQFFGPGTRLTVL.

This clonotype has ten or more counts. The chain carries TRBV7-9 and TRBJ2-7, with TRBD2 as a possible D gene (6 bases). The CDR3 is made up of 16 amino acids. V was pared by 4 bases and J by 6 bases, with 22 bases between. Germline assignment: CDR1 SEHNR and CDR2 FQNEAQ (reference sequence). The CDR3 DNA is TGTGCCAGCAGCTCAGACGGGGACTGGAGGCAACGCGAGCAGTACTTC. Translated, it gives CASSSDGDWRQREQYF.

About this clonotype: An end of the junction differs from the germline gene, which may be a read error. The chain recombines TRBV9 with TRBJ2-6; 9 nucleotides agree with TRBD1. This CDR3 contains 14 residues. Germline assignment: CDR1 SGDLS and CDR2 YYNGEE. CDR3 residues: CASSPTTGGFTEAF. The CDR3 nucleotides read TGTGCCAGCAGCCCAACGACAGGGGGGTTCACTGAAGCTTTC.

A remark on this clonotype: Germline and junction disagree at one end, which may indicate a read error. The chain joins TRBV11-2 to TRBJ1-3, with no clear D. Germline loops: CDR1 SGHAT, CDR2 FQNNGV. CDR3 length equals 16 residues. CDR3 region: CASSPRPGGPRNTVYF. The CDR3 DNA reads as TGTGCCAGCAGCCCCCGCCCAGGAGGGCCGAGAAACACCGTATATTTT.

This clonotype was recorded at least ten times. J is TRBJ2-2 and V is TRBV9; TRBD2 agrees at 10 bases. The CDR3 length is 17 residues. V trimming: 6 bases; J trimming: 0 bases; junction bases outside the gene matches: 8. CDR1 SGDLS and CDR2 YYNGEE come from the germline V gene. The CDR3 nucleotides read TGTGCCAGCACCAAGGTTAGCGGGGGGACGAACACCGGGGAGCTGTTTTTT. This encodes CASTKVSGGTNTGELFF.

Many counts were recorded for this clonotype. This CDR3 reads CSPSVRETQYF. DNA for the CDR3: TGCAGCCCGTCGGTAAGGGAGACCCAGTACTTC. The chain uses TRBV29-1 and TRBJ2-5; D uncertain. Germline V gene data show CDR1 as SQVTM and CDR2 as ANQGSEA. The CDR3 covers 11 residues. The V end lost 8 bases, the J end lost 5 bases, and 12 bases lay between the germline ends.

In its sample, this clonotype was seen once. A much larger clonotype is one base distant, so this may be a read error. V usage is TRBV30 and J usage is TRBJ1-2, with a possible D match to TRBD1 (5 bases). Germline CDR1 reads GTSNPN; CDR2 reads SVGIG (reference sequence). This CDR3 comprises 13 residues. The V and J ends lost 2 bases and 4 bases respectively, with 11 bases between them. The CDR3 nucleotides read TGTGCCTGGAGTCAACAGGCGGCCTATGGCTACACCTTC. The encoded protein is CAWSQQAAYGYTF.

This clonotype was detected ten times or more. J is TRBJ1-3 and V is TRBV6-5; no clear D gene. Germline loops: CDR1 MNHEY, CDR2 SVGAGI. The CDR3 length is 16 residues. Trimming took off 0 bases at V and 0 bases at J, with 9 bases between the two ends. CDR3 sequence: CASSYSISGSGNTIYF. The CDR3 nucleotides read TGTGCCAGCAGTTACTCGATCTCAGGCTCTGGAAACACCATATATTTT.

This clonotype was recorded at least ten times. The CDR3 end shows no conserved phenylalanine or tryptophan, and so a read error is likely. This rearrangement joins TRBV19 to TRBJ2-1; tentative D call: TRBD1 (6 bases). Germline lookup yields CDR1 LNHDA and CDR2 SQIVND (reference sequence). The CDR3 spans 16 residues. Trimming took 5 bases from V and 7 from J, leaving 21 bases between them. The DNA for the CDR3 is TGTGCCAGTAGTGAGGGCCCGGGACACGAAGGGAATGAGCAGTTCTCC. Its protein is CASSEGPGHEGNEQFS.

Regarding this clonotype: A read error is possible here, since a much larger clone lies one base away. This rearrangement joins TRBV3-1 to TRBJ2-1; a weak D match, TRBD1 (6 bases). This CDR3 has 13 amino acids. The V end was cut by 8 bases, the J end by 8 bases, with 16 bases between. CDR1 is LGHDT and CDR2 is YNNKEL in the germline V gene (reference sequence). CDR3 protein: CASGNSGAYEQFF. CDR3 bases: TGTGCCAGCGGAAACTCAGGGGCTTATGAGCAGTTCTTC.

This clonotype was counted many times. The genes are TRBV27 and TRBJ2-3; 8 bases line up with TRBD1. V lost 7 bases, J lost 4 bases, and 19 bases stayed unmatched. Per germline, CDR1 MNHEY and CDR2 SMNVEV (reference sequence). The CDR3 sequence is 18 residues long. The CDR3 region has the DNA TGTGCCAGCATGTGGTACCCCCGGAGGACAGGGATGGCAGATACGCAGTATTTT. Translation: CASMWYPRRTGMADTQYF.

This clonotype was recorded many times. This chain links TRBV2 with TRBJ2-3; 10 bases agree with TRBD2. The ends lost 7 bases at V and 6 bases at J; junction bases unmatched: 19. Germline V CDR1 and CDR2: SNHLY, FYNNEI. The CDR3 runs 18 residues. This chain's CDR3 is CASTAEGLAGAGGDTQYF. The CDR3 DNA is TGTGCCAGCACCGCCGAGGGGCTAGCGGGGGCAGGGGGGGATACGCAGTATTTT. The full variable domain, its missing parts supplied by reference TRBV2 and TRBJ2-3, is EPEVTQTPSHQVTQMGQEVILRCVPISNHLYFYWYRQILGQKVEFLVSFYNNEISEKSEIFDDQFSVERPDGSNFTLKIRSTKLEDSAMYFCASTAEGLAGAGGDTQYFGPGTRLTVL.

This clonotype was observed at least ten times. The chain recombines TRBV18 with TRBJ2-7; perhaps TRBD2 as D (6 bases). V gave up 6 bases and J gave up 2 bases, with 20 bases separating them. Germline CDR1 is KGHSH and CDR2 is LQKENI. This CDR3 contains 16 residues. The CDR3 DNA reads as TGTGCCAGCTCCCCTCCCGAAGCCGGGAGAACCTACGAGCAGTACTTC. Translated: CASSPPEAGRTYEQYF.

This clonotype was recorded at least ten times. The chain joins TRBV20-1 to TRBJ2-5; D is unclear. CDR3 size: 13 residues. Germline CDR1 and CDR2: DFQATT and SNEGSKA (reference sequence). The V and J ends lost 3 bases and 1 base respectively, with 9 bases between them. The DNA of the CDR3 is TGCAGTGCTAGGGCCACTATCCAAGAGACCCAGTACTTC. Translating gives CSARATIQETQYF.

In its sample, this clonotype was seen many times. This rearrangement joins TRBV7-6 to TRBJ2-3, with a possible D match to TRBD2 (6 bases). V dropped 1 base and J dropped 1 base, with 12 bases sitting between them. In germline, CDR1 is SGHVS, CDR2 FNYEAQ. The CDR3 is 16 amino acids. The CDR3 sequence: CASSLDAGTRTDTQYF. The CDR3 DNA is TGTGCCAGCAGCTTAGATGCGGGGACCCGCACAGATACGCAGTATTTT. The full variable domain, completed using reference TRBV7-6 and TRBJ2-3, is GAGVSQSPRYKVTKRGQDVALRCDPISGHVSLYWYRQALGQGPEFLTYFNYEAQQDKSGLPNDRFSAERPEGSISTLTIQRTEQRDSAMYRCASSLDAGTRTDTQYFGPGTRLTVL.

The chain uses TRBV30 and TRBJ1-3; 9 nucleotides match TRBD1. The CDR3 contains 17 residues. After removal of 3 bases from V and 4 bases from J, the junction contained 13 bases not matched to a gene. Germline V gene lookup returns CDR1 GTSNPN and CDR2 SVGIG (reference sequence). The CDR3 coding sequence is TGTGCCTGGAGCCTGAGCGTCGGGACAGGGTTGGGAAACACCATATATTTT. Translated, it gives CAWSLSVGTGLGNTIYF. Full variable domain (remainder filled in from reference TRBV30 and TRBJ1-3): SQTIHQWPATLVQPVGSPLSLECTVEGTSNPNLYWYRQAAGRGLQLLFYSVGIGQISSEVPQNLSASRPQDRQFILSSKKLLLSDSGFYLCAWSLSVGTGLGNTIYFGEGSWLTVV.

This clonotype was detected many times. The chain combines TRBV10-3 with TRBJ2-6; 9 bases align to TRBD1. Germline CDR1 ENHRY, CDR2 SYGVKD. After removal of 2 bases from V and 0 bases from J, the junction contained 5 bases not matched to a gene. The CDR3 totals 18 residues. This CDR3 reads CAISENRGRASGANVLTF. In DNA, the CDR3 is TGTGCCATCAGTGAGAACAGGGGGCGAGCCTCTGGGGCCAACGTCCTGACTTTC.

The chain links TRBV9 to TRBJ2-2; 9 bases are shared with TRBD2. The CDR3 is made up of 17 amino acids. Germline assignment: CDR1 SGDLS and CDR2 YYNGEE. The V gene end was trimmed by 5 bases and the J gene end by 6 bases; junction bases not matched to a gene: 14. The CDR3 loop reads CASSLGGRAERAGELFF. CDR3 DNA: TGTGCCAGCAGTTTAGGCGGGAGGGCCGAACGAGCCGGGGAGCTGTTTTTT.

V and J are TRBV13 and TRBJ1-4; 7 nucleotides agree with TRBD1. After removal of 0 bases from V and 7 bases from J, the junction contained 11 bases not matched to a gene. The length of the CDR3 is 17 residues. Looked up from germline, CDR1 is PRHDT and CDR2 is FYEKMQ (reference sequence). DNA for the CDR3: TGTGCCAGCAGCTTAGGCCAACAGGGGACTACTGTTGAAAAACTGTTTTTT. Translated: CASSLGQQGTTVEKLFF.

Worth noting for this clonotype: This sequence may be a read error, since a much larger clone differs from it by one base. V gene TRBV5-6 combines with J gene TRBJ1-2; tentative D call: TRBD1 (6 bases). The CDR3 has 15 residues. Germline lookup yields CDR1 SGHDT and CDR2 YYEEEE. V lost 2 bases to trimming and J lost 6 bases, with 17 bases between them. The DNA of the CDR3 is TGTGCCAGCAGCTTATCAGGGGCGCGCGGCCATGGCTACACCTTC. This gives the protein CASSLSGARGHGYTF.

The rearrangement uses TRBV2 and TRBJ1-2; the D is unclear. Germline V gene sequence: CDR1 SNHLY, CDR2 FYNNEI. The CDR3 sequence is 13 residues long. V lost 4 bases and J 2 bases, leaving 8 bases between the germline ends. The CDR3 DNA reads TGTGCCAGCAGTGTTGTCGCCAACTATGGCTACACCTTC. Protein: CASSVVANYGYTF.

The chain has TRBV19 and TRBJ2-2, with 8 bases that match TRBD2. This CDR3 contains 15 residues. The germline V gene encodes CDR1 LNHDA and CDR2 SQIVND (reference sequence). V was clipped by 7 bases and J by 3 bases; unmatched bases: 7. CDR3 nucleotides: TGTGCCAGTAATTCAGCGGGAGTCTACACCGGGGAGCTGTTTTTT. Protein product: CASNSAGVYTGELFF.

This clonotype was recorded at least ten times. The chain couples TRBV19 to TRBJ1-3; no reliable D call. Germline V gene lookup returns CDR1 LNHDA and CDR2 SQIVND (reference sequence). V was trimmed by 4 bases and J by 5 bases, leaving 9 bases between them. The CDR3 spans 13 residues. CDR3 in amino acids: CASSSRDRNTIYF. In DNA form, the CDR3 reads TGTGCCAGTAGTAGCCGGGATCGAAACACCATATATTTT. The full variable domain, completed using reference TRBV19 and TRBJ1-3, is DGGITQSPKYLFRKEGQNVTLSCEQNLNHDAMYWYRQDPGQGLRLIYYSQIVNDFQKGDIAEGYSVSREKKESFPLTVTSAQKNPTAFYLCASSSRDRNTIYFGEGSWLTVV.

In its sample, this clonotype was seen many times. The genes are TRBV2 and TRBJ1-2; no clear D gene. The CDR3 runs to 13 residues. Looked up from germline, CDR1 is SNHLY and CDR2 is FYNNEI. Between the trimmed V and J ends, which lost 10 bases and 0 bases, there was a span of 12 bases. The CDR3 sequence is CANPAGPNYGYTF. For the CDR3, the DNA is TGTGCCAACCCAGCAGGACCTAACTATGGCTACACCTTC. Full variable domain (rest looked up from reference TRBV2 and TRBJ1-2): EPEVTQTPSHQVTQMGQEVILRCVPISNHLYFYWYRQILGQKVEFLVSFYNNEISEKSEIFDDQFSVERPDGSNFTLKIRSTKLEDSAMYFCANPAGPNYGYTFGSGTRLTVV.

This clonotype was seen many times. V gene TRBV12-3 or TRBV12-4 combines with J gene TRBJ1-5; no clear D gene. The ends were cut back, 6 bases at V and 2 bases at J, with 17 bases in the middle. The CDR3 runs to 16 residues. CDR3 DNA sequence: TGTGCCAGCAGCCCCAAGCCTTCTAAGGGCAATCAGCCCCAGCATTTT. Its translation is CASSPKPSKGNQPQHF.

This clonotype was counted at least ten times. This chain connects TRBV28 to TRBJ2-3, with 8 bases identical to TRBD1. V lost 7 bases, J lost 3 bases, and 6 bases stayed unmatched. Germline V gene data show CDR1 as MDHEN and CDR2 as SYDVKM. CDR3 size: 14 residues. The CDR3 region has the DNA TGTGCCAGCACCCGACAGGGGTCAACAGATACGCAGTATTTT. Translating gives CASTRQGSTDTQYF.

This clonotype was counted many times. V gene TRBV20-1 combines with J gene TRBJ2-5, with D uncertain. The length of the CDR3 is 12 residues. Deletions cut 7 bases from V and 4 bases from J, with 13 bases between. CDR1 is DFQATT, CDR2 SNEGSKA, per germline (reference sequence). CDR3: CSVKLRAETQYF. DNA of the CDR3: TGCAGTGTTAAGTTGCGTGCAGAGACCCAGTACTTC.